This T cell receptor beta chain was sequenced for a study of blood T cell repertoires in COVID-19. Study overall: COVID-19 samples from acute and convalescent phases originated in the United States, Italy and Spain. Nucleic acid was either cDNA or gDNA, and it came from T cells, B-cell-depleted T cells, or PBMCs.

V was pared by 4 bases and J by 2 bases, with 11 bases between. This CDR3 has 14 amino acids. Per the germline V gene, CDR1 is KGHSY and CDR2 is FQNENV. Per the authors' pipeline: Reference gene primers were amplified, and this amplification served to estimate nucleated cell counts. The protocol was immunoSEQ multiplex PCR, while the TCRdb copy is restricted to in-frame clones and leaves out a portion. Clone size and V and J calls were adopted from that table, with D and trimming inferred from the DNA. The sample records around 180,000 clones, approximately 80% being singletons. The chain combines TRBV16 with TRBJ2-5; TRBD2 might be the D (6 bases). Material: peripheral blood. The origin of this receptor is a human donor in a cohort sampled during active COVID-19. Here the CDR3 reads CASSPRAGQETQYF. The CDR3 bases are TGTGCCAGCAGCCCACGGGCGGGGCAAGAGACCCAGTACTTC.